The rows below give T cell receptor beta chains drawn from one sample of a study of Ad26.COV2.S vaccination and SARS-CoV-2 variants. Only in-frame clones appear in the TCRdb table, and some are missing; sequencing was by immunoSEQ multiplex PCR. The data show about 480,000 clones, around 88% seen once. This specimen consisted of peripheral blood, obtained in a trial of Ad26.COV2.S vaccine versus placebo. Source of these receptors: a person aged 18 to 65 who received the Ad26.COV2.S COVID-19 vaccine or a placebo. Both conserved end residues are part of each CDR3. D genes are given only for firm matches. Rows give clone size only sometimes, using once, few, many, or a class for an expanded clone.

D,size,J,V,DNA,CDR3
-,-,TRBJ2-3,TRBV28,TGTGCCAGCAGCCCCGGAGGGGCGGGAATGGATACGCAGTATTTT,CASSPGGAGMDTQYF
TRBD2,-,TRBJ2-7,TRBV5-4,TGTGCCAGCAGCTTAGGGCCGGGACTAGCGGGAGGGCCGCCCGAGCAGTACTTC,CASSLGPGLAGGPPEQYF
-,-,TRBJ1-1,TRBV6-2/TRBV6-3,TGTGCCAGCAGCTGGGGTTCTGAAGCTTTCTTT,CASSWGSEAFF
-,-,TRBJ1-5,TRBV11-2,TGTGCCAGCAGCTTAGGGGACAATCAGCCCCAGCATTTT,CASSLGDNQPQHF
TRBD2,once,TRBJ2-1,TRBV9,TGTGCCAGCAGCCCGGGGACTAGCGGGACGGGGAATGAGCAGTTCTTC,CASSPGTSGTGNEQFF
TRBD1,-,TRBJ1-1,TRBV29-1,TGCAGCGCCATAGGGACAGGGCTTGAAGCTTTCTTT,CSAIGTGLEAFF
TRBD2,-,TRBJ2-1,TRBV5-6,TGTGCCAGCAGCTTGGGTGGACTAGCGGAGTACAATGAGCAGTTCTTC,CASSLGGLAEYNEQFF
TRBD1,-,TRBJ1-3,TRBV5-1,TGCGCCAGCAGCTTGGCTGGACAGGGAACCTCTGGAAACACCATATATTTT,CASSLAGQGTSGNTIYF
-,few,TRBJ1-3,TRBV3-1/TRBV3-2,TGTGCCAGCAGCCAAGTCGGGACTGGAAACACCATATATTTT,CASSQVGTGNTIYF
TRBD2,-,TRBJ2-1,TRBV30,TGTGCCTGGAGTGGGTTCAATTTGGCGGGAGGGTTGAGCTCCTACAATGAGCAGTTCTTC,CAWSGFNLAGGLSSYNEQFF
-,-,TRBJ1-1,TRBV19,TGTGCCAGTAGTATAAAAAGGGGAGGGACTGAAGCTTTCTTT,CASSIKRGGTEAFF
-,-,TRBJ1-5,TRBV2,TGTGCCAGCAGTGAGACGGACATGCCGCACCAGCCCCAGCATTTT,CASSETDMPHQPQHF
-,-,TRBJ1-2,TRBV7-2,TGTGCCAGCAGCTTAGCGGGGACTTCAAACTATGGCTACACCTTC,CASSLAGTSNYGYTF
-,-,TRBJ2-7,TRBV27,TGTGCCAGCAGTTTTCGAGGCTCCTCCTACGAGCAGTACTTC,CASSFRGSSYEQYF
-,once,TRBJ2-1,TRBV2,TGTGCCAGCAGAAGTAACAGGGGGGGTTACAATGAGCAGTTCTTC,CASRSNRGGYNEQFF
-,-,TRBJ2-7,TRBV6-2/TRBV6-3,TGTGCCAGCAGTTACTCTATGAGGGAGCAGTACTTC,CASSYSMREQYF
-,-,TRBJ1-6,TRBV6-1,TGTGCCAGCAGTGAAGGGTCGGCCCCAGCCCCTAATTCACCCCTCCACTTT,CASSEGSAPAPNSPLHF
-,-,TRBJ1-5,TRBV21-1,TGTGCCAGCAGCCCCCGACAGGGGCCGAGCAATCAGCCCCAGCATTTT,CASSPRQGPSNQPQHF
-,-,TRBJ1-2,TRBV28,TGTGCCAGCAGGATGAGACCGAATGCCCTCTATGGCTACACCTTC,CASRMRPNALYGYTF
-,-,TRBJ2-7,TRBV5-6,TGTGCCAGCAGCCCCCCGGGCGGGAACTACGAGCAGTACTTC,CASSPPGGNYEQYF
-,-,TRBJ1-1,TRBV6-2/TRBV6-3,TGTGCCAGCAGCCTCCTTGGGGGCACTGAAGCTTTCTTT,CASSLLGGTEAFF
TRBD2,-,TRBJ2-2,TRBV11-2,TGTGCCAGCAGCTTAGCTAGCGGGAGTAACACCGGGGAGCTGTTTTTT,CASSLASGSNTGELFF
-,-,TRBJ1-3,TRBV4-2,TGTGCCAGCAGCCAAGAAGGCAGCTCTGGAAACACCATATATTTT,CASSQEGSSGNTIYF
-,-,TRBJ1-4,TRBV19,TGTGCCAGTAGTATTTGGAGACCTCCCGTGGGGGAAAAACTGTTTTTT,CASSIWRPPVGEKLFF
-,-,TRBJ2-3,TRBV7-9,TGTGCCAGCAGCTTGGGACTCCCCCCAGATACGCAGTATTTT,CASSLGLPPDTQYF
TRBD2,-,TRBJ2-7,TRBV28,TGTGCCAGCAACCCGACTAGCGTGAACGAGCAGTACTTC,CASNPTSVNEQYF
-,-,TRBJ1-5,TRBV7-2,TGTGCCAGCAGCTTTCTCATAGATCAGCCCCAGCATTTT,CASSFLIDQPQHF
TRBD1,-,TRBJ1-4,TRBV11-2,TGTGCCAGCAGCTTAGGGGTTCGGGGACAGGGGTTCGGCAAACTGTTTTTT,CASSLGVRGQGFGKLFF
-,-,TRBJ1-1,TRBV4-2,TGTGCCAGCAGCCAAGAGTTGCTGATCTCGTCTGAAGCTTTCTTT,CASSQELLISSEAFF
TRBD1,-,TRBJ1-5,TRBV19,TGTGCCAGTACCCCTCCGGGACAGGGGCGAGGGCAGCCCCAGCATTTT,CASTPPGQGRGQPQHF
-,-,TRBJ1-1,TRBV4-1,TGCGCCAGCTCCTCGGAGAAGACGAACACTGAAGCTTTCTTT,CASSSEKTNTEAFF
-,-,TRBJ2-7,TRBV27,TGTGCCAGCAGTTTGGGGATCGGGACAACGTCCTACGAGCAGTACTTC,CASSLGIGTTSYEQYF
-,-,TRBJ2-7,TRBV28,TGTGCCAGCAGCGGACACGGACTGACCTACGAGCAGTACTTC,CASSGHGLTYEQYF
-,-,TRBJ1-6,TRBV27,TGTGCCAGCAGAACACAGACAGTCGCCGATTCACCCCTCCACTTT,CASRTQTVADSPLHF
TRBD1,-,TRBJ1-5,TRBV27,TGTGCCAGCAGCGATGGGACAGGGCAAATCCGGCCCCAGCATTTT,CASSDGTGQIRPQHF
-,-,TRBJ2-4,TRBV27,TGTGCCAGCAGCCCCCCCCACGGACTAGCCAAAAACATTCAGTACTTC,CASSPPHGLAKNIQYF
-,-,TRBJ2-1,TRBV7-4,TGTGCCAGCAGCTTAGACACCTACAATGAGCAGTTCTTC,CASSLDTYNEQFF
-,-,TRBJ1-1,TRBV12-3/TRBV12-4,TGTGCCAGCAGTTTCAGGAGTTTGGGGGCTTTCTTT,CASSFRSLGAFF
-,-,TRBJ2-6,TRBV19,TGTGCCAGTAGTATCCTACAGGGCTCTGGGGCCAACGTCCTGACTTTC,CASSILQGSGANVLTF
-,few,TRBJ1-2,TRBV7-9,TGTGCCAGCAGCTTAATTGGACAGCAACATGGCTACACCTTC,CASSLIGQQHGYTF